The text below deals with one T cell receptor beta chain. The antigen is unknown. The record originates from a study of T cell repertoires in cytomegalovirus infection. Whole-study results and caveats: People with CMV and the relevant HLA were identified by cumulative public TCR beta family frequency. Clonotypes of TCR beta that were HLA-C-restricted and CMV-specific dominated the ex vivo response.

Using its own MiXCR run on the reads, TCRdb lists one record per CDR3 protein. The table has hundreds of thousands of distinct CDR3 sequences, roughly 28% seen once. The germline V gene has CDR1 LNHDA and CDR2 SQIVND (reference sequence). The CDR3 runs to 13 residues. V was pared by 8 bases and J by 4 bases, with 14 bases between. The material was cultured PBMCs, obtained from culture after CMV antigen stimulation. The chain links TRBV19 to TRBJ1-2; weak D call: TRBD1 (6 bases). This receptor was identified in a human donor in good health (CMV status not recorded). Some clones in this sample may be carry-over from other donors' samples. This chain's CDR3 is CASQKGGFYGYTF. In DNA, the CDR3 is TGTGCCAGTCAAAAAGGGGGGTTCTATGGCTACACCTTC.